Presented here are 22 T cell receptor beta chains from one specimen sequenced in a study of blood T cell repertoires in COVID-19. Using immunoSEQ multiplex PCR, the repertoire was profiled, and TCRdb retains in-frame clones only, with some absent. The sample contains 150,000 or so clones, around 85% of which appear only once. The specimen was peripheral blood. Receptors were obtained from a man between 60 and 70 years old with COVID-19, enrolled during active disease.

The rearrangement uses TRBV6-5 and TRBJ1-6, with 7 bases matching TRBD1. CDR3 size: 14 residues. The V segment lost 6 bases and the J segment 7 bases; nucleotides outside the gene matches: 6. CDR1 and CDR2 from the germline V gene are MNHEY and SVGAGI. This CDR3 is CASSPQGVNSPLHF. In DNA form, the CDR3 reads TGTGCCAGCAGCCCCCAGGGGGTCAATTCACCCCTCCACTTT.

The chain joins TRBV7-3 to TRBJ1-3; D is unresolved. CDR1 and CDR2 (germline): SGHTA, FQGTGA. The CDR3 contains 15 residues. V lost 1 base to trimming and J lost 0 bases, with 7 bases between them. CDR3: CASSLSPSSGNTIYF. Written as DNA, the CDR3 is TGTGCCAGCAGCTTAAGCCCGAGCTCTGGAAACACCATATATTTT.

V and J are TRBV3-1 (or the pseudogene TRBV3-2) and TRBJ1-2; 7 nucleotides match TRBD1. The CDR3 totals 17 residues. Germline assignment: CDR1 LGHDT and CDR2 YNNKEL (reference sequence). Trimming cost V 1 base and J 5 bases; bases outside gene matches: 13. The CDR3 coding sequence is TGTGCCAGCAGCCAAGCACGGGGAAGTGGACAGGCTTATGGCTACACCTTC. It codes for CASSQARGSGQAYGYTF.

The gene calls are TRBV3-1 (or the pseudogene TRBV3-2) and TRBJ1-5, with D perhaps matching TRBD1 (6 bases). This CDR3 region has 15 residues. Germline CDR1 LGHDT, CDR2 YNNKEL (reference sequence). The germline V and J ends were trimmed by 5 bases and 2 bases, with 13 bases remaining between them. As DNA, the CDR3 is TGTGCCAGCAGCTCCCGGGACACAGGCAATCAGCCCCAGCATTTT. It codes for CASSSRDTGNQPQHF.

The genes are TRBV7-2 and TRBJ2-7, with TRBD2 identical over 7 bases. The CDR3 is made up of 13 amino acids. Trimming took 4 bases from V and 0 from J; bases not matched to a gene: 0. Germline V lookup: CDR1 SGHTA, CDR2 FQGNSA. This CDR3 reads CASSWDYSYEQYF. Here the CDR3 DNA reads TGTGCCAGCAGCTGGGACTACTCCTACGAGCAGTACTTC.

J is TRBJ2-3 and V is TRBV14; 7 bases are shared with TRBD1. The V and J ends lost 4 bases and 0 bases, in that order; junction bases with no gene match: 4. Germline V gene data show CDR1 as SGHDN and CDR2 as FVKESK. CDR3 length: 15 amino acids. The CDR3 here is CASSPWTGSTDTQYF. Written as DNA, the CDR3 is TGTGCCAGCAGCCCTTGGACAGGAAGCACAGATACGCAGTATTTT.

The chain has TRBV11-2 and TRBJ2-1, with 8 bases fitting TRBD2. Germline V lookup: CDR1 SGHAT, CDR2 FQNNGV. The CDR3 is made up of 16 amino acids. The V gene end was trimmed by 5 bases and the J gene end by 5 bases; junction bases not matched to a gene: 11. Written as DNA, the CDR3 is TGTGCCAGCAGCCTGAGACTAGCGTCTTATAACAATGAGCAGTTCTTC. Amino acid sequence: CASSLRLASYNNEQFF.

This chain links TRBV4-3 with TRBJ1-1, with D hard to call. CDR1 is LGHNA, CDR2 YSLEER, per germline. Trimming stripped 2 bases from V and 3 bases from J, with 22 bases between. This CDR3 is built from 18 residues. The DNA for the CDR3 is TGCGCCAGCAGCCAATTCTTTCTGGTAGGCACTCAGGACACTGAAGCTTTCTTT. Translation gives CASSQFFLVGTQDTEAFF.

The chain carries TRBV24-1 and TRBJ2-6, with D maybe TRBD2 (5 bases). V dropped 5 bases and J dropped 4 bases, with 14 bases sitting between them. The CDR3 covers 16 residues. CDR1 and CDR2 from the germline V gene are KGHDR and SFDVKD. Here the CDR3 DNA reads TGTGCCACCAGTGTGACTACCCCGCGGGGGGCCAACGTCCTGACTTTC. Its translation: CATSVTTPRGANVLTF.

The chain couples TRBV11-3 to TRBJ2-5, with a possible D match to TRBD1 (6 bases). The CDR3 is made up of 15 amino acids. CDR1 and CDR2 from the germline V gene are SGHNT and YENEEA. The ends were cut back, 5 bases at V and 4 bases at J, with 17 bases in the middle. For the CDR3, the DNA is TGTGCCAGCAGCCCACCAGGGGTGGATAGAGAGACCCAGTACTTC. The encoded protein is CASSPPGVDRETQYF.

The chain recombines TRBV7-9 with TRBJ1-4, with 7 bases matching TRBD1. After removal of 7 bases from V and 7 bases from J, the junction contained 9 bases not matched to a gene. Germline V gene data show CDR1 as SEHNR and CDR2 as FQNEAQ (reference sequence). This CDR3 contains 14 residues. Here the CDR3 reads CASTQTGIREKLFF. The CDR3 coding sequence is TGTGCCAGCACCCAGACAGGGATTCGTGAAAAACTGTTTTTT. Full variable domain (remainder filled in from reference TRBV7-9 and TRBJ1-4): DTGVSQNPRHKITKRGQNVTFRCDPISEHNRLYWYRQTLGQGPEFLTYFQNEAQLEKSRLLSDRFSAERPKGSFSTLEIQRTEQGDSAMYLCASTQTGIREKLFFGSGTQLSVL.

The rearrangement joins TRBV6-5 to TRBJ1-2, with TRBD1 identical over 7 bases. Germline CDR1 MNHEY, CDR2 SVGAGI. The V segment lost 1 base and the J segment 7 bases; nucleotides outside the gene matches: 6. The CDR3 runs to 14 residues. CDR3 region: CASSYFQGESGYTF. The CDR3 nucleotides read TGTGCCAGCAGTTACTTCCAGGGGGAGAGTGGCTACACCTTC.

The chain is built from TRBV30 and TRBJ1-5; 7 nucleotides agree with TRBD1. Germline CDR1 reads GTSNPN; CDR2 reads SVGIG (reference sequence). The CDR3 covers 14 residues. J was trimmed by 3 bases and V by 6 bases; bases with no gene match: 8. CDR3 residues: CACQPGQSNQPQHF. CDR3 sequence (DNA): TGTGCCTGTCAGCCGGGACAGTCCAATCAGCCCCAGCATTTT.

V gene TRBV28 combines with J gene TRBJ1-2; tentative D call: TRBD1 (6 bases). CDR3 length equals 13 residues. The germline CDR1 and CDR2 sequences are MDHEN and SYDVKM. V dropped 6 bases and J dropped 5 bases, with 13 bases sitting between them. In DNA form, the CDR3 reads TGTGCCAGCAGACCGACCCAGGGGTATGGCTACACCTTC. Its translation is CASRPTQGYGYTF.

The genes are TRBV27 and TRBJ2-2; 9 bases are a match to TRBD2. Germline CDR1 is MNHEY and CDR2 is SMNVEV (reference sequence). The J segment lost 1 base and the V segment lost 5 bases, leaving 2 bases of the junction unmatched. CDR3 length: 15 amino acids. The CDR3 coding sequence is TGTGCCAGCAGTAGTAGCGGGAGGAACACCGGGGAGCTGTTTTTT. It yields the protein CASSSSGRNTGELFF.

The rearrangement joins TRBV4-1 to TRBJ2-1, with 9 bases that match TRBD2. The V gene end was trimmed by 4 bases and the J gene end by 4 bases; junction bases not matched to a gene: 11. Germline CDR1 MGHRA, CDR2 YSYEKL. The CDR3 is 17 amino acids. The CDR3 DNA reads as TGCGCCAGCAGCCCGCAGGGGGGTAGCGGGAGTTACAATGAGCAGTTCTTC. It encodes CASSPQGGSGSYNEQFF.

This chain uses TRBV27 with TRBJ1-2; weak D call: TRBD1 (5 bases). This CDR3 is built from 14 residues. The germline gives CDR1 MNHEY, CDR2 SMNVEV (reference sequence). V shed 2 bases and J shed 0 bases, with 7 bases lying between them. The CDR3 coding sequence is TGTGCCAGCAGTTTAGGACATTCTAACTATGGCTACACCTTC. Its translation is CASSLGHSNYGYTF.

In this sample, this clone turned up once. The V call is TRBV24-1, the J call TRBJ2-2; TRBD2 agrees at 8 bases. V shed 9 bases and J 4 bases; nucleotides not matched to a gene: 9. This CDR3 region has 15 residues. Germline V gene data show CDR1 as KGHDR and CDR2 as SFDVKD. The CDR3 coding sequence is TGTGCCACCGCCAAAGCGGGAGTTGGCACCGGGGAGCTGTTTTTT. Translated: CATAKAGVGTGELFF.

Note on this clone: The junction differs from germline at one of its ends, possibly a read error. The rearrangement uses TRBV4-3 and TRBJ1-4; 10 positions match TRBD1. CDR1 is LGHNA and CDR2 is YSLEER in the germline V gene. CDR3 length: 16 amino acids. CDR3 bases: TGCGCCAGCAGCGAAGAGACAGGGGGCATAGGCGAAAAACTGTTTTTT. As protein: CASSEETGGIGEKLFF.

The table lists this clone with a count of one. The rearrangement joins TRBV21-1 to TRBJ1-4. TRBV21-1 is classified as a pseudogene. CDR3 size: 18 residues. In nucleotides, the CDR3 is TGTGCCAGCACAAAGACCAGACTAAAAAATGCAACTAATGAAAAACTGTTTTTT. Its translation: CASTKTRLKNATNEKLFF.

Only a few counts were recorded for this clone. The chain links TRBV30 to TRBJ1-6, with a weak D call TRBD1 (6 bases). Trimming shortened V by 0 bases and J by 8 bases, and 14 bases separated the two germline ends. Per the germline V gene, CDR1 is GTSNPN and CDR2 is SVGIG (reference sequence). The CDR3 has 15 amino acids. This CDR3 is CAWSVTAGEYSPLHF. The CDR3 region has the DNA TGTGCCTGGAGTGTAACGGCAGGGGAATATTCACCCCTCCACTTT.

The chain links TRBV7-9 to TRBJ2-7, with D perhaps TRBD1 (5 bases). Germline V lookup: CDR1 SEHNR, CDR2 FQNEAQ (reference sequence). CDR3 length equals 13 residues. The V gene lost 5 bases and the J gene lost 0 bases, with 8 bases spanning the gap. In DNA form, the CDR3 reads TGTGCCAGCAGCGGGGCCAACTCCTACGAGCAGTACTTC. It encodes CASSGANSYEQYF. The variable domain in full, with the rest retrieved from reference TRBV7-9 and TRBJ2-7, is DTGVSQNPRHKITKRGQNVTFRCDPISEHNRLYWYRQTLGQGPEFLTYFQNEAQLEKSRLLSDRFSAERPKGSFSTLEIQRTEQGDSAMYLCASSGANSYEQYFGPGTRLTVT.